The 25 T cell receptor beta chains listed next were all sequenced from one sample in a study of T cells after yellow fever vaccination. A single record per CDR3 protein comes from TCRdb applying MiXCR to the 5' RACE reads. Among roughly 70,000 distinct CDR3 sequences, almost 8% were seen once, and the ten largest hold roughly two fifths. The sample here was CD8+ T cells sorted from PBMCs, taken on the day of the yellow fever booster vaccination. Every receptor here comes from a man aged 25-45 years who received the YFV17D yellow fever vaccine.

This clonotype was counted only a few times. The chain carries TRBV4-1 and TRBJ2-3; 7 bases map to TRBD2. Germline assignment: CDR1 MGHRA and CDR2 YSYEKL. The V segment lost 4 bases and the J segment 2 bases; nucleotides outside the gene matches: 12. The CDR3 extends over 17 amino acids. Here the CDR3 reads CASSRYDPAGPTDTQYF. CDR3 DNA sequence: TGCGCCAGCAGCCGATACGATCCAGCGGGACCCACAGATACGCAGTATTTT.

The CDR3: CASSQSMGSTDTQYF. CDR3 sequence (DNA): TGTGCCAGCAGCCAGTCCATGGGGAGCACAGATACGCAGTATTTT. V usage is TRBV4-2 and J usage is TRBJ2-3; no clear D. The germline CDR1 and CDR2 sequences are LGHNA and YNFKEQ. The CDR3 length is 15 residues. Between the trimmed V and J ends, which lost 3 bases and 0 bases, there was a span of 10 bases.

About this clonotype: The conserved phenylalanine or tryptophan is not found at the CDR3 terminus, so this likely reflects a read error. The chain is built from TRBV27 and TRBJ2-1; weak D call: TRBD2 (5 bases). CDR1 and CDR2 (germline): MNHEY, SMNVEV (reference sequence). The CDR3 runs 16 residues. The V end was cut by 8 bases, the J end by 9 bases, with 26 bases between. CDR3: CASAQSGASQIGEQFS. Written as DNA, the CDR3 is TGTGCCAGCGCCCAATCCGGAGCTAGCCAGATCGGTGAGCAGTTCTCC.

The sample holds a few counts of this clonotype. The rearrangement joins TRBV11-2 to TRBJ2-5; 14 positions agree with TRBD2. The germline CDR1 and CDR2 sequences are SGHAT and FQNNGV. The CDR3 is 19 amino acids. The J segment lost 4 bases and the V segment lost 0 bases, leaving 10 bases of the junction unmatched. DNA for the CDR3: TGTGCCAGCAGCTTAGATGGGACTAGCGGGAGCTGGTTGCGAGAGACCCAGTACTTC. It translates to CASSLDGTSGSWLRETQYF. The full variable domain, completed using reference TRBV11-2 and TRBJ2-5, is EAGVAQSPRYKIIEKRQSVAFWCNPISGHATLYWYQQILGQGPKLLIQFQNNGVVDDSQLPKDRFSAERLKGVDSTLKIQPAKLEDSAVYLCASSLDGTSGSWLRETQYFGPGTRLLVL.

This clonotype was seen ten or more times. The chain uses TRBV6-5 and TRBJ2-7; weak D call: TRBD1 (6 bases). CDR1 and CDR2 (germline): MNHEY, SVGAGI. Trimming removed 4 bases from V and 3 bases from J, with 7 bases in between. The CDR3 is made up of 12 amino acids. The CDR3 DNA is TGTGCCAGCAGTTCGGACAGCTACGAGCAGTACTTC. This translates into CASSSDSYEQYF.

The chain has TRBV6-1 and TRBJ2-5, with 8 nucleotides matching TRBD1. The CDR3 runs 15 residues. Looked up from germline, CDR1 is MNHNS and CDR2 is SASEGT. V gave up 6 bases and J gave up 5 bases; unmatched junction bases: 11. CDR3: CASRSLQGVIETQYF. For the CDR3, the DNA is TGTGCCAGCAGATCCCTACAGGGGGTGATCGAGACCCAGTACTTC.

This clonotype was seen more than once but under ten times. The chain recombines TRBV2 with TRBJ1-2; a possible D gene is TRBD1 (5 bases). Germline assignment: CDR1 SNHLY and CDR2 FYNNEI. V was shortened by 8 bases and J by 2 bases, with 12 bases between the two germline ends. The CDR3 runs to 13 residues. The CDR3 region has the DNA TGTGCCAGCCTAGGGGAGGAAAACTATGGCTACACCTTC. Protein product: CASLGEENYGYTF.

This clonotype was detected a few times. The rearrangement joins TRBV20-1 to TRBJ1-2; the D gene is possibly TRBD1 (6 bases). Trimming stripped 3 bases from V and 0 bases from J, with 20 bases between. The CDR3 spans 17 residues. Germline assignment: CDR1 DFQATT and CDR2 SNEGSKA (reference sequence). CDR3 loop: CSARQKQQGIANYGYTF. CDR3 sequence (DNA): TGCAGTGCTAGGCAAAAACAACAGGGAATAGCTAACTATGGCTACACCTTC.

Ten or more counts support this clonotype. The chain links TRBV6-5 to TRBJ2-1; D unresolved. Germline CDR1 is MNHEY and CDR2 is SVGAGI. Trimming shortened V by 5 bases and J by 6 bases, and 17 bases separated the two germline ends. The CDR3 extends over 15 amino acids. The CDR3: CASSPVGLVPNEQFF. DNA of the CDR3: TGTGCCAGCAGTCCCGTGGGCCTAGTCCCCAATGAGCAGTTCTTC.

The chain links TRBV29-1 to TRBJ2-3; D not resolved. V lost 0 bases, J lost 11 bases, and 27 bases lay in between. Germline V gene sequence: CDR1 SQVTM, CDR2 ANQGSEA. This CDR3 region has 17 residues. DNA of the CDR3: TGCAGCGTTGAAGAGGGTTACTCGGCGGCTGGCAGTCCCGTGCAGTATTTT. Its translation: CSVEEGYSAAGSPVQYF.

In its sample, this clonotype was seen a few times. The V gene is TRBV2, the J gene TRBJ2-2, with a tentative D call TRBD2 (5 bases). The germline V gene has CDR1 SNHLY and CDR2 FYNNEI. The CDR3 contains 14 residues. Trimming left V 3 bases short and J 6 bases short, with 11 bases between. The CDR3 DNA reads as TGTGCCAGCAGTGACGGCGCGGGTTCCGGGGAGCTGTTTTTT. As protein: CASSDGAGSGELFF.

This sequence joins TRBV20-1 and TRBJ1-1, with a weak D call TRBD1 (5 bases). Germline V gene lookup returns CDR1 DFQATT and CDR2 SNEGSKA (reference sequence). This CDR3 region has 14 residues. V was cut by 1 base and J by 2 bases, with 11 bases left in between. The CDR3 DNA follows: TGCAGTGCTAGAGGAAACCAGGGAAACACTGAAGCTTTCTTT. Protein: CSARGNQGNTEAFF.

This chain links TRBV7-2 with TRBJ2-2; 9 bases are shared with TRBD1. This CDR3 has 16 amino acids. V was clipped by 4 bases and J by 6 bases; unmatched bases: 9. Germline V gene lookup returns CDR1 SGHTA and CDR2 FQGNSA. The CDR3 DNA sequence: TGTGCCAGCAGCTCTCAACAGGGGGCCCCACCCGGGGAGCTGTTTTTT. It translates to CASSSQQGAPPGELFF.

The CDR3 DNA follows: TGCGCCAGCGGACGACAGGGCGGTGACGAGCAGTACTTC. Its translation is CASGRQGGDEQYF. This chain connects TRBV5-1 to TRBJ2-7, with TRBD1 identical over 7 bases. The CDR3 loop spans 13 amino acids. With V trimmed by 7 bases and J by 5 bases, 9 bases remained unmatched. Germline CDR1 is SGHRS and CDR2 is YFSETQ.

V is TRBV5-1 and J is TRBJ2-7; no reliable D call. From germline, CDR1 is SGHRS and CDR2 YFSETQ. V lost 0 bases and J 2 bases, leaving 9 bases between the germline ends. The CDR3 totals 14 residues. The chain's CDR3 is CASSLVSEAYEQYF. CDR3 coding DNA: TGCGCCAGCAGCTTGGTCTCTGAAGCCTACGAGCAGTACTTC. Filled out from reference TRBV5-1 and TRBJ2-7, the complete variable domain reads KAGVTQTPRYLIKTRGQQVTLSCSPISGHRSVSWYQQTPGQGLQFLFEYFSETQRNKGNFPGRFSGRQFSNSRSEMNVSTLELGDSALYLCASSLVSEAYEQYFGPGTRLTVT.

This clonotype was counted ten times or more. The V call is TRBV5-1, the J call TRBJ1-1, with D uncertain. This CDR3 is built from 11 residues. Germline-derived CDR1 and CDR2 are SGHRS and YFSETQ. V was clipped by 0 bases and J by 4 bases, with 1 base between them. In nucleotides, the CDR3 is TGCGCCAGCAGCTTGGGCACTGAAGCTTTCTTT. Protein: CASSLGTEAFF.

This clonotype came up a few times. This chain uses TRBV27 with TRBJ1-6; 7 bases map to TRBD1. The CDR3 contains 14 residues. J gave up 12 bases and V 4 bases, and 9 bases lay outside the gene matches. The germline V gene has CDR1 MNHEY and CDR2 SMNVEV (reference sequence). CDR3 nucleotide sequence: TGTGCCAGCAGTTCGGGACAGTTATCCCGACCCCTCCACTTT. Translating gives CASSSGQLSRPLHF.

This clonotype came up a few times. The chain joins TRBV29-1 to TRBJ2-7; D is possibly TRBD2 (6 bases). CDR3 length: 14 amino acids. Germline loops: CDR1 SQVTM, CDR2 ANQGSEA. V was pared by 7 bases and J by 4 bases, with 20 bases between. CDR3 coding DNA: TGCAGCGCCCAGGGCTCGGGGGATCTTTACGAGCAGTACTTC. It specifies CSAQGSGDLYEQYF.

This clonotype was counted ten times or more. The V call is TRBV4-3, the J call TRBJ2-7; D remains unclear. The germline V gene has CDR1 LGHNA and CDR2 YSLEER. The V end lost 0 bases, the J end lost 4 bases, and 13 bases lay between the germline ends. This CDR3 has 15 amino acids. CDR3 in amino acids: CASSQDQGPGYEQYF. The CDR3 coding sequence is TGCGCCAGCAGCCAAGACCAAGGGCCTGGTTACGAGCAGTACTTC.

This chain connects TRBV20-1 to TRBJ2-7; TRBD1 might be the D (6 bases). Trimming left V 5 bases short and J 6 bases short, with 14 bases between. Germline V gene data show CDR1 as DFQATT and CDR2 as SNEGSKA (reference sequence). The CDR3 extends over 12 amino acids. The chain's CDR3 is CSAAARRGEQYF. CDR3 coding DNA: TGCAGTGCTGCCGCCCGCAGGGGCGAGCAGTACTTC.

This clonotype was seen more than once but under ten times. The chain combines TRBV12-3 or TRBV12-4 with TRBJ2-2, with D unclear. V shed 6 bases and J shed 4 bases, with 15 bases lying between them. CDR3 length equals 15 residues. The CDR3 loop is CASSFGPKGTGELFF. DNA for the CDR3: TGTGCCAGCAGCTTTGGACCTAAAGGCACCGGGGAGCTGTTTTTT.

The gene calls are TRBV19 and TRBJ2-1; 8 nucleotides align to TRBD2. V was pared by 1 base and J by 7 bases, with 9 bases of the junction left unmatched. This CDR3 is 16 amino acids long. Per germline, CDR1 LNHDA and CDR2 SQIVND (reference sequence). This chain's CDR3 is CASSIVSGSRGNEQFF. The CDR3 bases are TGTGCCAGTAGTATAGTAAGCGGGAGTAGGGGTAATGAGCAGTTCTTC.

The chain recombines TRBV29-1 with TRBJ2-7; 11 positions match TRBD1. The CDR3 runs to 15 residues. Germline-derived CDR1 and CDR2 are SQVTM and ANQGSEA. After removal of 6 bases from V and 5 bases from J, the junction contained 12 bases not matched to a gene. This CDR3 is CSVTKTGTGGNEQYF. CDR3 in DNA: TGCAGCGTCACCAAAACCGGGACAGGGGGTAACGAGCAGTACTTC.

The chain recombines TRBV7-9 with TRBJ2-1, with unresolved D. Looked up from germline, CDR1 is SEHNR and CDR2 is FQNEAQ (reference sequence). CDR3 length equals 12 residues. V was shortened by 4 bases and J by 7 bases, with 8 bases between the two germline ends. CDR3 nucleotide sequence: TGTGCCAGCAGCTCAGCTGGTAATGAGCAGTTCTTC. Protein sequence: CASSSAGNEQFF.

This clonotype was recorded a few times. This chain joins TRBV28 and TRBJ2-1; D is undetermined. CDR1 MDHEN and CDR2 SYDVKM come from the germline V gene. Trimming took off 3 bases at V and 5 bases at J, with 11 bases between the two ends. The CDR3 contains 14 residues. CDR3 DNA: TGTGCCAGCAGTTTGGCATCCCACAACAATGAGCAGTTCTTC. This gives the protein CASSLASHNNEQFF.